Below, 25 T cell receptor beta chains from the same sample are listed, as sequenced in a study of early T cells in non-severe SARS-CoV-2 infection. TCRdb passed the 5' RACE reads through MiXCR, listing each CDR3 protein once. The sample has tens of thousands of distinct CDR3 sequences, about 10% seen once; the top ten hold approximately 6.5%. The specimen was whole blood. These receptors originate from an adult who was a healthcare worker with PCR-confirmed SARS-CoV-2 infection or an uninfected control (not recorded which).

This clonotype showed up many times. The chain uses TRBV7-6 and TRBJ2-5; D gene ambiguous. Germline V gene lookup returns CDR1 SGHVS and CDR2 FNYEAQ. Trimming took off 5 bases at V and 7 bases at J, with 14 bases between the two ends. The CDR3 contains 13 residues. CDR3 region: CASSPGPGGTQYF. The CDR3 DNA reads TGTGCCAGCAGCCCGGGCCCCGGCGGGACCCAGTACTTC.

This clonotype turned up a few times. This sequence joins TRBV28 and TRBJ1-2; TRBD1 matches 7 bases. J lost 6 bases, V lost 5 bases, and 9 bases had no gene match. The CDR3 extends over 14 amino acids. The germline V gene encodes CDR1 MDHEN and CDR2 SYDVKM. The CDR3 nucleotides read TGTGCCAGCAGTCAGTCCGGGACAGTTAATGGCTACACCTTC. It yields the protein CASSQSGTVNGYTF.

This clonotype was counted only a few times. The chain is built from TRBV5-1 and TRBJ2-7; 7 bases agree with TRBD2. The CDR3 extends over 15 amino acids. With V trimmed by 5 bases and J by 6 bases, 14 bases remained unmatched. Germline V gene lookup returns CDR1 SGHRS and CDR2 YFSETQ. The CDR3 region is CASSFEPGGGPEQYF. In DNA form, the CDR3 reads TGCGCCAGCAGTTTTGAGCCCGGCGGGGGTCCCGAGCAGTACTTC. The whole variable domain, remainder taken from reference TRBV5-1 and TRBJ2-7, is KAGVTQTPRYLIKTRGQQVTLSCSPISGHRSVSWYQQTPGQGLQFLFEYFSETQRNKGNFPGRFSGRQFSNSRSEMNVSTLELGDSALYLCASSFEPGGGPEQYFGPGTRLTVT.

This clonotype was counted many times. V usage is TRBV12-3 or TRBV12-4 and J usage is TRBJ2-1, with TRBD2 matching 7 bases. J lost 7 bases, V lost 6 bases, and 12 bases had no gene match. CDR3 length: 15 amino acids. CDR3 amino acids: CASRRMGGNGNEQFF. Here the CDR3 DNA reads TGTGCCAGCAGACGGATGGGGGGGAACGGTAATGAGCAGTTCTTC.

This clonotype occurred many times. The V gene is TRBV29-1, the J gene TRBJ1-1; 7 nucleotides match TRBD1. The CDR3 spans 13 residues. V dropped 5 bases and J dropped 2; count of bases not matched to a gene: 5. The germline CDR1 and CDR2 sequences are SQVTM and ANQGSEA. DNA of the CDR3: TGCAGCGTTCTGAGGGGGCGAAACACTGAAGCTTTCTTT. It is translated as CSVLRGRNTEAFF.

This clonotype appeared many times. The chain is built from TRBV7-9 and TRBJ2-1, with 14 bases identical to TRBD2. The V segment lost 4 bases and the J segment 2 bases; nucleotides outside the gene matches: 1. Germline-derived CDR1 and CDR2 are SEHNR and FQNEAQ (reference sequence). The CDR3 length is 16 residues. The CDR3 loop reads CASSSTSGRAYNEQFF. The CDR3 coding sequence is TGTGCCAGCAGCTCGACTAGCGGGAGGGCCTACAATGAGCAGTTCTTC.

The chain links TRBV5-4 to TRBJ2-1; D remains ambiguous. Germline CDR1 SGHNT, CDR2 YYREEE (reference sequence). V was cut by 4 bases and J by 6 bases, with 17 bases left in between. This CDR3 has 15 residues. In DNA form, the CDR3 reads TGTGCCAGCAGCCGCGGCCAAAACAAACCCAATGAGCAGTTCTTC. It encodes CASSRGQNKPNEQFF.

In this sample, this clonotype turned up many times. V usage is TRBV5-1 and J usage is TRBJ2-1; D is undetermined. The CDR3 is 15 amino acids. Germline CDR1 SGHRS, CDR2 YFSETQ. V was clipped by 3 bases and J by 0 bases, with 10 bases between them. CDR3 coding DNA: TGCGCCAGCAGCTGGACGGAGAGCTCCTACAATGAGCAGTTCTTC. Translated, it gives CASSWTESSYNEQFF.

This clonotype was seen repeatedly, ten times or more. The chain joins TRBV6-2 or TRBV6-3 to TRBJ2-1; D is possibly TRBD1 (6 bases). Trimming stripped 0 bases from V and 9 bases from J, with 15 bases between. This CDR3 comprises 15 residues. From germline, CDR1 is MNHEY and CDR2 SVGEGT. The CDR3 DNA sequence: TGTGCCAGCAGTTACTCGACTGCGGGCAGGGGTGAGCAGTTCTTC. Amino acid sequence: CASSYSTAGRGEQFF.

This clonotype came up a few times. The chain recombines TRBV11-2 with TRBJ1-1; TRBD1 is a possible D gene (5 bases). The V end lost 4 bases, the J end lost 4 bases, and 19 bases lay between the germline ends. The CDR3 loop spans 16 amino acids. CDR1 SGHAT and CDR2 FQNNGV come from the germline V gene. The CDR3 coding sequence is TGTGCCAGCAGCTCCCTTAGCCTACGGGGGGGCACTGAAGCTTTCTTT. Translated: CASSSLSLRGGTEAFF.

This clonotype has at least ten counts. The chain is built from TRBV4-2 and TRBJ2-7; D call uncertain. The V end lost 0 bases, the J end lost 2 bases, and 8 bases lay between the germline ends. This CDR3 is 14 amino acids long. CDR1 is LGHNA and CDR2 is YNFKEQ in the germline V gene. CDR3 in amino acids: CASSQERQAYEQYF. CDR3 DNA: TGTGCCAGCAGCCAAGAACGACAAGCCTACGAGCAGTACTTC.

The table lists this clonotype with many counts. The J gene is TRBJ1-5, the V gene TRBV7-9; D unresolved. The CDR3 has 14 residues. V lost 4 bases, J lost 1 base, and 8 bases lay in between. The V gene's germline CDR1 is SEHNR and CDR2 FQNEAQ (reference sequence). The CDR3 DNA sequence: TGTGCCAGCAGCTCCAAATTGAGCAATCAGCCCCAGCATTTT. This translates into CASSSKLSNQPQHF.

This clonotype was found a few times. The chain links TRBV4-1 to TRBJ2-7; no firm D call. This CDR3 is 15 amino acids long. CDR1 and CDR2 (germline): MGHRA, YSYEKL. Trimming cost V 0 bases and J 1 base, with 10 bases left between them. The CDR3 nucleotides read TGCGCCAGCAGCCAAGAGGGCTACAAGTCCTACGAGCAGTACTTC. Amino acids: CASSQEGYKSYEQYF.

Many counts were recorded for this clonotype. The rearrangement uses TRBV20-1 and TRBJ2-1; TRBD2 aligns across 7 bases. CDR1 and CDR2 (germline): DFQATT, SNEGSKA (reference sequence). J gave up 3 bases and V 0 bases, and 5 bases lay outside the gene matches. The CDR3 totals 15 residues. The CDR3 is CSARDPQRDYNEQFF. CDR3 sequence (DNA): TGCAGTGCTAGAGATCCCCAGCGGGACTACAATGAGCAGTTCTTC.

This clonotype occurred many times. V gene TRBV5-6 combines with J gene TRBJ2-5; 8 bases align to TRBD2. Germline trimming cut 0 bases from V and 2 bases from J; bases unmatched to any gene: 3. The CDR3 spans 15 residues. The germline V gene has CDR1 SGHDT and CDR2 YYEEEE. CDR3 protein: CASSLAPSGQETQYF. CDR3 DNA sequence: TGTGCCAGCAGCTTGGCCCCTAGCGGGCAAGAGACCCAGTACTTC.

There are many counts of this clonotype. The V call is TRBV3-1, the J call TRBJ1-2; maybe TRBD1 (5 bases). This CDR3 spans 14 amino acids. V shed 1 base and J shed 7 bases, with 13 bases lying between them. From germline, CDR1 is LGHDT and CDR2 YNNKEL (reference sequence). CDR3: CASSQAVRGGGYTF. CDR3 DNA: TGTGCCAGCAGCCAAGCCGTGAGGGGCGGTGGCTACACCTTC.

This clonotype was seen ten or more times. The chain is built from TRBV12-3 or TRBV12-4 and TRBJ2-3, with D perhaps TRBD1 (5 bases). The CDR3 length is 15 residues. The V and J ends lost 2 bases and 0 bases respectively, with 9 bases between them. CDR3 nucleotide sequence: TGTGCCAGCAGTTTAATCCAGGGAAGCACAGATACGCAGTATTTT. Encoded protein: CASSLIQGSTDTQYF.

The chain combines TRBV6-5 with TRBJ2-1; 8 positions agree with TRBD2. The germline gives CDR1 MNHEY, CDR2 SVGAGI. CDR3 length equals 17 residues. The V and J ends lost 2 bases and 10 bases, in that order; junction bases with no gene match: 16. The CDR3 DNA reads TGTGCCAGCAGTTACGGGACTCCGGGACTAGGGGCTTGGGAGCAGTTCTTC. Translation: CASSYGTPGLGAWEQFF.

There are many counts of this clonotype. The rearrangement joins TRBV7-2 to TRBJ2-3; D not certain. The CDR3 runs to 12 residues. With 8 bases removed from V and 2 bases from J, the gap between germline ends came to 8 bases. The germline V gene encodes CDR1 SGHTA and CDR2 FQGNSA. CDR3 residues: CASGRNTDTQYF. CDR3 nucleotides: TGTGCCAGCGGTCGGAACACAGATACGCAGTATTTT.

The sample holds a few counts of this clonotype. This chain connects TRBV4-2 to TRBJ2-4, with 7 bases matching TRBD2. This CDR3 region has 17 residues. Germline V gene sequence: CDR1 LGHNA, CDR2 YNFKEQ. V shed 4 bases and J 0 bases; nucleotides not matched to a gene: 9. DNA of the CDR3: TGTGCCAGCAGCCTGGGACTAACCGAGACAGCCAAAAACATTCAGTACTTC. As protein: CASSLGLTETAKNIQYF.

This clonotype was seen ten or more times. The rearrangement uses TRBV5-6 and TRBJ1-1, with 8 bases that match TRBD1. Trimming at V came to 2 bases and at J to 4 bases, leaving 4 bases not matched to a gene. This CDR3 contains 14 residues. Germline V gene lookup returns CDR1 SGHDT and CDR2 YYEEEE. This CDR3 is CASSLPTGVTEAFF. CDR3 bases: TGTGCCAGCAGCTTACCGACAGGGGTCACTGAAGCTTTCTTT.

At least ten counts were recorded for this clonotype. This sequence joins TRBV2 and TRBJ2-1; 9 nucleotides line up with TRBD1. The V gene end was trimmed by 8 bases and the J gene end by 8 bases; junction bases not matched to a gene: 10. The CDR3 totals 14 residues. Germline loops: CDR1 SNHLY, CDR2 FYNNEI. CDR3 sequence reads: CASHRATGGYEQFF. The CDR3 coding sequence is TGTGCCAGCCACCGGGCCACAGGGGGCTATGAGCAGTTCTTC.

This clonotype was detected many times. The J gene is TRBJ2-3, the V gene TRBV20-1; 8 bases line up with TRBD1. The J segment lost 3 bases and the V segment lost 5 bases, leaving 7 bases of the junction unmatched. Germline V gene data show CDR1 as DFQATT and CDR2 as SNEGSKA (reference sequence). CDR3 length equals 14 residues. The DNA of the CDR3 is TGCAGTGCTTCCAGGGGGCTGGTAACAGATACGCAGTATTTT. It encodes CSASRGLVTDTQYF.

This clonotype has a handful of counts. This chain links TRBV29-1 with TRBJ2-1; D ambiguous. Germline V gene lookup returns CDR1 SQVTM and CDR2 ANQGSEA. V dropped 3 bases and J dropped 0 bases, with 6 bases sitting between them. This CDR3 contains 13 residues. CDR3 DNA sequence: TGCAGCGTTGATGGAAGCTCCTACAATGAGCAGTTCTTC. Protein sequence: CSVDGSSYNEQFF.

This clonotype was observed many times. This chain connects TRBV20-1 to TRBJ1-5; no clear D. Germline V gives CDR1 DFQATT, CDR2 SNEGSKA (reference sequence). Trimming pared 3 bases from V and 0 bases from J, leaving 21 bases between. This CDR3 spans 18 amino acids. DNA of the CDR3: TGCAGTGCTAGCGACATTCAGAGCCCGTATTATAGCAATCAGCCCCAGCATTTT. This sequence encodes CSASDIQSPYYSNQPQHF.